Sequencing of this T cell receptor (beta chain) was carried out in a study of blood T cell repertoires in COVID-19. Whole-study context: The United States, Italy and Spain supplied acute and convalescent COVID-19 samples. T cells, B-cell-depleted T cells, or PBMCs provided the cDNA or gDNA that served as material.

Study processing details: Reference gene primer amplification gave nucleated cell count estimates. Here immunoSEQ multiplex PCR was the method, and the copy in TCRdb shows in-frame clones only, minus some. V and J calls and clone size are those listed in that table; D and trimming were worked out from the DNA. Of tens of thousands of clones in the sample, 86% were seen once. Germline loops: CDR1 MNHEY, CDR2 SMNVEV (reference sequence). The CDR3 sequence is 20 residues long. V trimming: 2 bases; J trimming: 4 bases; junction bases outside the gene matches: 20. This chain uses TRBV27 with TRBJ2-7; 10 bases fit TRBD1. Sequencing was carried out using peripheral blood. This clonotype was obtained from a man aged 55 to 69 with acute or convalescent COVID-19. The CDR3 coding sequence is TGTGCCAGCAGTTTAATTCGGGCGGGCGAACCGGGACAGGGGAAGTACGAGCAGTACTTC. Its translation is CASSLIRAGEPGQGKYEQYF.